This TCR beta chain was captured by sequencing in a study of blood T cell repertoires in COVID-19. TCRdb's table, derived via immunoSEQ multiplex PCR, lists solely in-frame clones and lacks some. The sample records about 280,000 clones, roughly four fifths being singletons. The CDR3 consists of 15 residues. With 6 bases clipped from V and 2 bases from J, the junction kept 7 bases outside the gene matches. Germline lookup yields CDR1 SGHNT and CDR2 YYREEE (reference sequence). The chain joins TRBV5-4 to TRBJ2-2; 7 positions match TRBD2. Material for sequencing was PBMCs or T cells enriched from blood (not recorded which). This receptor was identified in a man in his forties or fifties who had been exposed to COVID-19. CDR3 sequence reads: CASTLGTTNTGELFF. The CDR3 coding sequence is TGTGCCAGCACCCTCGGGACTACCAACACCGGGGAGCTGTTTTTT.